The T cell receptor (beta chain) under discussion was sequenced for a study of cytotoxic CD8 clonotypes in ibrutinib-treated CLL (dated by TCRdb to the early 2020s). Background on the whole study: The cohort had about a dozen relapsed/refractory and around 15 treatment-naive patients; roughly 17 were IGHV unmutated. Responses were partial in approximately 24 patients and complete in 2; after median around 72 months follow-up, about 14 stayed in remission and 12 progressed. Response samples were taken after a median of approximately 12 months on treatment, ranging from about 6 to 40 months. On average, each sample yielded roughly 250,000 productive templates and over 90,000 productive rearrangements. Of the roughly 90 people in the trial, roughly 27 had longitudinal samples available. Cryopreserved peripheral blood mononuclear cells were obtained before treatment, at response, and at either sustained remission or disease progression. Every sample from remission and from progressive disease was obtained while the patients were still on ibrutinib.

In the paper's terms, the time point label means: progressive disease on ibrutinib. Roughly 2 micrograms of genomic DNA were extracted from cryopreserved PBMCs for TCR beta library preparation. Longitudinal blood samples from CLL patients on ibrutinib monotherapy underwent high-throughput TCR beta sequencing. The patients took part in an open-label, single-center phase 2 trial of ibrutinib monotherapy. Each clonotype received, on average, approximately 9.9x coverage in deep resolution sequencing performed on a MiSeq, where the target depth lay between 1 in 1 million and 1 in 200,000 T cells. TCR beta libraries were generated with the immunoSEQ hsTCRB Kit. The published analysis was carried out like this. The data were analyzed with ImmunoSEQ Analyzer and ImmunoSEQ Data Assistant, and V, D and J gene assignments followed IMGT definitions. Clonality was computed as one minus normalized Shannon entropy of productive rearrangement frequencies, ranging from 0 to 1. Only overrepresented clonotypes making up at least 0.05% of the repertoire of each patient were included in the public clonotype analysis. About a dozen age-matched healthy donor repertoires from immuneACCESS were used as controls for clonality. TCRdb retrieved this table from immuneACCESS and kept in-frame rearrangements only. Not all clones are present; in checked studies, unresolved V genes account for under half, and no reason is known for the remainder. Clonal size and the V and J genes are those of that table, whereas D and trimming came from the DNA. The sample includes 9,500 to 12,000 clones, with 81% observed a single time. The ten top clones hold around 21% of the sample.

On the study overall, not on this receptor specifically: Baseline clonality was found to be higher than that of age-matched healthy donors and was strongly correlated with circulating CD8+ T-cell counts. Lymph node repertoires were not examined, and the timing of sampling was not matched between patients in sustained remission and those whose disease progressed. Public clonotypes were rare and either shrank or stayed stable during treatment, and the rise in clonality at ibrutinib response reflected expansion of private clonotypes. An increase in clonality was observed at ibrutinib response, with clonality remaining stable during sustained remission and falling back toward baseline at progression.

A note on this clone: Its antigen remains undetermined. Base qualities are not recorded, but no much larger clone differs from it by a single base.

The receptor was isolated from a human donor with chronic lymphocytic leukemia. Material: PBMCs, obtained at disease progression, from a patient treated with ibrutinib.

The base sequence is TGTGCCAGCAGCTATAGGTACGAGCAGTACTTC. Its protein is CASSYRYEQYF. The chain joins TRBV11-3 to TRBJ2-7; confidence is insufficient to name the D gene. Counted from cysteine to phenylalanine, this CDR3 has 11 amino acids. Of all the DNA, just the CDR3 is kept, 33 bases in frame from base 1. According to the germline V gene, CDR1 reads SGHNT and CDR2 reads YENEEA. V was cut back by 4 bases and J by 4 bases, leaving a gap of 5 bases between them.